This T cell receptor (beta chain) was identified during a study of T cells after yellow fever vaccination. Study-wide findings and caveats: Abundant bulk-derived clonotypes could contaminate FACS-sorted repertoires. A limited proportion of clonotypes was detected within both the CD4 and CD8 compartments.

Trimming cost V 6 bases and J 7 bases; bases outside gene matches: 7. Germline values: CDR1 LNHDA, CDR2 SQIVND (reference sequence). This CDR3 is 14 amino acids long. UMIs were added to TCR cDNA along with a universal primer site when it was made by 5'RACE template switching. TCRdb re-called the 5' RACE reads with MiXCR, one entry per CDR3 protein. The sample contains about 340,000 distinct CDR3 sequences, under 15% of which appear only once. As regards this clonotype: Its antigen is currently unknown.

The material sequenced was CD4+ T cells sorted from PBMCs, taken 15 days after the yellow fever booster vaccination. The genes are TRBV19 and TRBJ1-5, with TRBD1 matching over 9 bases. This receptor was identified in a man younger than 30 who received the YFV17D yellow fever vaccine. The CDR3 DNA reads as TGTGCCAGTAGGAAAACAGGGGGCGCCCAGCCCCAGCATTTT. Encoded protein: CASRKTGGAQPQHF. The whole variable domain, filled in from reference TRBV19 and TRBJ1-5, reads DGGITQSPKYLFRKEGQNVTLSCEQNLNHDAMYWYRQDPGQGLRLIYYSQIVNDFQKGDIAEGYSVSREKKESFPLTVTSAQKNPTAFYLCASRKTGGAQPQHFGDGTRLSIL.